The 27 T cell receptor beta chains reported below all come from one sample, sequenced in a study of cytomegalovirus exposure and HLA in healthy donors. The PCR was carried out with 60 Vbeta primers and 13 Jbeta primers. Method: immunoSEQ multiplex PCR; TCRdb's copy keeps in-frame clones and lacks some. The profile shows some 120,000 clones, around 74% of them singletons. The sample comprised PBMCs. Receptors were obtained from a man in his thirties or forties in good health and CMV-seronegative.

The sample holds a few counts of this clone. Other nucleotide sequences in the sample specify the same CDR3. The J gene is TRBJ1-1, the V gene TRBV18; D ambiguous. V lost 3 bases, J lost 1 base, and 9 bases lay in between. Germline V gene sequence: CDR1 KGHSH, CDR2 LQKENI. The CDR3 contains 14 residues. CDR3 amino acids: CASSPTTGNTEAFF. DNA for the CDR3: TGTGCCAGCTCACCCACGACGGGGAACACTGAAGCTTTCTTT.

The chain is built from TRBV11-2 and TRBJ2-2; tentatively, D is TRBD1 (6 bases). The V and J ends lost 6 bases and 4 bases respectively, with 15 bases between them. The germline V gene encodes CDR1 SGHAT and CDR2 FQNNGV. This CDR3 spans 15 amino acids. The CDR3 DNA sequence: TGTGCCAGCAGATTTGGAGGACAGCCCACCGGGGAGCTGTTTTTT. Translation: CASRFGGQPTGELFF.

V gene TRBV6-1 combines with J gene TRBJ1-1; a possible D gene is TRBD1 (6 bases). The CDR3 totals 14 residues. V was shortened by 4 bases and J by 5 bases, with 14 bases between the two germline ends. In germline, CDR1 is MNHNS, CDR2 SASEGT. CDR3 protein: CASSATGSGTEAFF. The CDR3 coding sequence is TGTGCCAGCAGTGCAACAGGGTCGGGGACTGAAGCTTTCTTT.

CDR3 amino acids: CASSVGTSGSNEQFF. As DNA, the CDR3 is TGTGCCAGCAGCGTCGGAACTAGCGGGAGCAATGAGCAGTTCTTC. V is TRBV9 and J is TRBJ2-1, with TRBD2 matching over 11 bases. The CDR3 covers 15 residues. The junction had 4 bases not matched to a gene; V was cut back by 2 bases and J by 6 bases. Germline V gene lookup returns CDR1 SGDLS and CDR2 YYNGEE. The entire variable domain, with the rest obtained from reference TRBV9 and TRBJ2-1, is as follows: DSGVTQTPKHLITATGQRVTLRCSPRSGDLSVYWYQQSLDQGLQFLIQYYNGEERAKGNILERFSAQQFPDLHSELNLSSLELGDSALYFCASSVGTSGSNEQFFGPGTRLTVL.

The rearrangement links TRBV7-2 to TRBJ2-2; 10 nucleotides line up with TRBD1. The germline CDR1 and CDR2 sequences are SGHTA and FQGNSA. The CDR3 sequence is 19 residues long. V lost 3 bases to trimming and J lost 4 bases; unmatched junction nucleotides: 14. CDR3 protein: CASSLAGTGVLLSTGELFF. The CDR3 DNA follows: TGTGCCAGCAGCTTGGCCGGGACAGGGGTTCTTTTAAGCACCGGGGAGCTGTTTTTT.

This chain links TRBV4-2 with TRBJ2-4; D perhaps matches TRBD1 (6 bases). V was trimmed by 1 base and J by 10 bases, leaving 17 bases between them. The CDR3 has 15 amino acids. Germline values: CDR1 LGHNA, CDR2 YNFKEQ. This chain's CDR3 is CASSQAIGGPEIQYF. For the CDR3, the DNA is TGTGCCAGCAGCCAAGCGATAGGGGGTCCCGAAATTCAGTACTTC.

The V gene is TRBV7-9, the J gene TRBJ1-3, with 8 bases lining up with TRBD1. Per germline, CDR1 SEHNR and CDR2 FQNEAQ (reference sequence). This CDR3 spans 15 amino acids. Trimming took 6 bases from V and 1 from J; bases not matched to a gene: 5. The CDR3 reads CASRTQGASGNTIYF. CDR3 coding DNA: TGTGCCAGCAGAACGCAGGGGGCATCTGGAAACACCATATATTTT. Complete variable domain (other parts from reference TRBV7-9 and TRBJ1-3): DTGVSQNPRHKITKRGQNVTFRCDPISEHNRLYWYRQTLGQGPEFLTYFQNEAQLEKSRLLSDRFSAERPKGSFSTLEIQRTEQGDSAMYLCASRTQGASGNTIYFGEGSWLTVV.

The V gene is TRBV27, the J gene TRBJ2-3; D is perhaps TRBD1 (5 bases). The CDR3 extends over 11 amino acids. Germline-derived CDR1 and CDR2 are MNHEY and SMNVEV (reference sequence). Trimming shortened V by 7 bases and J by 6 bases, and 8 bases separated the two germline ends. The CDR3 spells CASKQEDTQYF. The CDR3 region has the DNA TGTGCCAGCAAACAGGAGGATACGCAGTATTTT.

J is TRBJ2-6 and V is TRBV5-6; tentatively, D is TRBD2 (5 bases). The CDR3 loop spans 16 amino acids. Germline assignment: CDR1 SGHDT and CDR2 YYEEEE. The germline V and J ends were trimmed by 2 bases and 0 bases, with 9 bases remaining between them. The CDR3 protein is CASSFLEGSGANVLTF. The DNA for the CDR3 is TGTGCCAGCAGCTTTCTCGAGGGCTCTGGGGCCAACGTCCTGACTTTC. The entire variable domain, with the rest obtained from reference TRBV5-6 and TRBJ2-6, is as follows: DAGVTQSPTHLIKTRGQQVTLRCSPKSGHDTVSWYQQALGQGPQFIFQYYEEEERQRGNFPDRFSGHQFPNYSSELNVNALLLGDSALYLCASSFLEGSGANVLTFGAGSRLTVL.

CDR3 bases: TGTGCCAGCAGCGTAGCGGGACAGTCCACAGATACGCAGTATTTT. This gives the protein CASSVAGQSTDTQYF. The V gene is TRBV9, the J gene TRBJ2-3; TRBD1 matches 7 bases. The CDR3 runs to 15 residues. The germline CDR1 and CDR2 sequences are SGDLS and YYNGEE. Trimming at V came to 0 bases and at J to 2 bases, leaving 3 bases not matched to a gene.

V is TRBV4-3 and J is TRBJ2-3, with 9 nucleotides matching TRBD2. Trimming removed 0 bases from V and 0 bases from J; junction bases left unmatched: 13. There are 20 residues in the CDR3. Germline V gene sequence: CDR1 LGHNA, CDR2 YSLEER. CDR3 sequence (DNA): TGCGCCAGCAGCCAAGAAGCAAGACTTGGCGGGGGGGTTAGCACAGATACGCAGTATTTT. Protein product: CASSQEARLGGGVSTDTQYF.

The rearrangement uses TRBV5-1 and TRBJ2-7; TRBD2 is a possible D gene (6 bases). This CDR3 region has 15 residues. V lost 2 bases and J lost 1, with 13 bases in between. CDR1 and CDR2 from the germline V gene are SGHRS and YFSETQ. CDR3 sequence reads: CASSFGAGLSYEQYF. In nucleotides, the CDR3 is TGCGCCAGCAGCTTCGGAGCGGGCCTTTCCTACGAGCAGTACTTC.

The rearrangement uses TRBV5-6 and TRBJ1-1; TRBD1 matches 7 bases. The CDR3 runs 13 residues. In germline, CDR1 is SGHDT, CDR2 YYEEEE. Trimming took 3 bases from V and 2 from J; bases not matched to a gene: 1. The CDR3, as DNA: TGTGCCAGCAGCTGGGACAGAAACACTGAAGCTTTCTTT. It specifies CASSWDRNTEAFF.

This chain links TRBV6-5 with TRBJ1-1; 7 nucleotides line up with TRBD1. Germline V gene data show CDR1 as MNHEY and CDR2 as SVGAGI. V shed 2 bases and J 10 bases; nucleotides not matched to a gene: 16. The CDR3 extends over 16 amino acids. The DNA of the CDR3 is TGTGCCAGCAGTTACACCCAATCCGGGACAGTGGGGAGAGCTTTCTTT. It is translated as CASSYTQSGTVGRAFF.

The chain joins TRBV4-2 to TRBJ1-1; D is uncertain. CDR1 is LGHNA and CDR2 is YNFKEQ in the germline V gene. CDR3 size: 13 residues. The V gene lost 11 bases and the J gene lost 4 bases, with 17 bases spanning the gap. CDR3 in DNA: TGTGCCGGTTCCCGAAGCGGGAGCACTGAAGCTTTCTTT. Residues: CAGSRSGSTEAFF.

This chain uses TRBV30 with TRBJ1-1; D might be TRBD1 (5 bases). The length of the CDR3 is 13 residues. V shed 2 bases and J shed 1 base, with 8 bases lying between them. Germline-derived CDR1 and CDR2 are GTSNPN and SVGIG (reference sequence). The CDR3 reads CAWSPDRNTEAFF. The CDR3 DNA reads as TGTGCCTGGAGTCCCGACAGGAACACTGAAGCTTTCTTT. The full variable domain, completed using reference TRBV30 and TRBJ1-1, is SQTIHQWPATLVQPVGSPLSLECTVEGTSNPNLYWYRQAAGRGLQLLFYSVGIGQISSEVPQNLSASRPQDRQFILSSKKLLLSDSGFYLCAWSPDRNTEAFFGQGTRLTVV.

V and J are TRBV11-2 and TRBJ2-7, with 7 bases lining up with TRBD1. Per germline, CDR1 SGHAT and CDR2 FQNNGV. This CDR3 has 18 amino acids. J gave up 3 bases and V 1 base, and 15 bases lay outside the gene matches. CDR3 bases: TGTGCCAGCAGCTTAGTTCGATCCGGGACAGACCTCTTCTACGAGCAGTACTTC. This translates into CASSLVRSGTDLFYEQYF. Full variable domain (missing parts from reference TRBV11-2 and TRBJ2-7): EAGVAQSPRYKIIEKRQSVAFWCNPISGHATLYWYQQILGQGPKLLIQFQNNGVVDDSQLPKDRFSAERLKGVDSTLKIQPAKLEDSAVYLCASSLVRSGTDLFYEQYFGPGTRLTVT.

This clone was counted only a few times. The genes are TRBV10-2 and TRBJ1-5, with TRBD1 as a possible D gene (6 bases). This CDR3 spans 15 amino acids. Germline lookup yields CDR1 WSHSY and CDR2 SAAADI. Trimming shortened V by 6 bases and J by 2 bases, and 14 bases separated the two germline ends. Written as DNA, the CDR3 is TGCGCCAGCAGCGTTACAGGGTTGGGCAATCAGCCCCAGCATTTT. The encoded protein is CASSVTGLGNQPQHF.

CDR3 amino acids: CASSLIAGNQPQHF. CDR3 DNA sequence: TGTGCCAGCAGCTTAATTGCGGGAAATCAGCCCCAGCATTTT. The rearrangement links TRBV7-9 to TRBJ1-5; D is unclear. Trimming cost V 2 bases and J 4 bases, with 9 bases left between them. Germline CDR1 SEHNR, CDR2 FQNEAQ (reference sequence). This CDR3 has 14 residues.

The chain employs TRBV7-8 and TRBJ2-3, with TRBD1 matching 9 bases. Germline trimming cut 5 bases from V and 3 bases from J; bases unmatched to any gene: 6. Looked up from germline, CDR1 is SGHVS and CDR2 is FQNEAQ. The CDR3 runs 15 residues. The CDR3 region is CASSTYRGRTDTQYF. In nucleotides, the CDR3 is TGTGCCAGCAGCACTTACAGGGGGCGAACAGATACGCAGTATTTT.

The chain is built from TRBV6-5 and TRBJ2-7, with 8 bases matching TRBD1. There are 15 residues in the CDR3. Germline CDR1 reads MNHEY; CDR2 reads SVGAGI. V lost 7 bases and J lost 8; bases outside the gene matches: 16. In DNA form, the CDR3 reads TGTGCCAGCACCTCGGTAACAGGGGGAAAGGGAAAGCAGTACTTC. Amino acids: CASTSVTGGKGKQYF.

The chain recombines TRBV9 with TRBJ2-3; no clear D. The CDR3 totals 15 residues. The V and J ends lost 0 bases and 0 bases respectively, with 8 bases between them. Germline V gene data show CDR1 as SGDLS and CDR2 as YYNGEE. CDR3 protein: CASSVVSLSTDTQYF. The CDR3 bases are TGTGCCAGCAGCGTAGTATCGTTGAGCACAGATACGCAGTATTTT. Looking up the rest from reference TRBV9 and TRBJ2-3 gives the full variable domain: DSGVTQTPKHLITATGQRVTLRCSPRSGDLSVYWYQQSLDQGLQFLIQYYNGEERAKGNILERFSAQQFPDLHSELNLSSLELGDSALYFCASSVVSLSTDTQYFGPGTRLTVL.

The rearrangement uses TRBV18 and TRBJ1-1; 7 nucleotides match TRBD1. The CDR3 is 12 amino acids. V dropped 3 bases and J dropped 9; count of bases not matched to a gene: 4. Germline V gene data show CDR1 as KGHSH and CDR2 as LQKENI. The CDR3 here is CASSPGTEKAFF. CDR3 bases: TGTGCCAGCTCACCGGGGACAGAGAAAGCTTTCTTT.

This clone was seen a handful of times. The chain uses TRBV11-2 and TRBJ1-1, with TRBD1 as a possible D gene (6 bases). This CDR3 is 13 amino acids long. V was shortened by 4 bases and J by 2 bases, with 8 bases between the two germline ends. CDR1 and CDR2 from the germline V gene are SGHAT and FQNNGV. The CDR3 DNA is TGTGCCAGCAGCTCGGACAGAAACACTGAAGCTTTCTTT. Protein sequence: CASSSDRNTEAFF.

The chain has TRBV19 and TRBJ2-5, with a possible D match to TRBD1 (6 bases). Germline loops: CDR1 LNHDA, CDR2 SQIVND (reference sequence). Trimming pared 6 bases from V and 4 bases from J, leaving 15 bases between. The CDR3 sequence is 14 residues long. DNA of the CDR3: TGTGCCAGTAGACCGACAGGATTGAGAGAGACCCAGTACTTC. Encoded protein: CASRPTGLRETQYF.

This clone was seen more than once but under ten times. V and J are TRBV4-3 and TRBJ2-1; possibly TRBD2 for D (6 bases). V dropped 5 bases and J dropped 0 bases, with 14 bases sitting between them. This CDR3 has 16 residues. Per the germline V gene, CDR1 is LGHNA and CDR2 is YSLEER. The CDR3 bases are TGCGCCAGCAGCTCCCATCGGGAGAACTCCTACAATGAGCAGTTCTTC. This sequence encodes CASSSHRENSYNEQFF.

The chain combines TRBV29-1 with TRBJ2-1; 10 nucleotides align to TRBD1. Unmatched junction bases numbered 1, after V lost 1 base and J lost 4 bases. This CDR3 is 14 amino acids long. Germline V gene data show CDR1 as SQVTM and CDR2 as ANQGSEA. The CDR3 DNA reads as TGCAGCGTTGAAGGACAGGGGGCGTACAATGAGCAGTTCTTC. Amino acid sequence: CSVEGQGAYNEQFF.